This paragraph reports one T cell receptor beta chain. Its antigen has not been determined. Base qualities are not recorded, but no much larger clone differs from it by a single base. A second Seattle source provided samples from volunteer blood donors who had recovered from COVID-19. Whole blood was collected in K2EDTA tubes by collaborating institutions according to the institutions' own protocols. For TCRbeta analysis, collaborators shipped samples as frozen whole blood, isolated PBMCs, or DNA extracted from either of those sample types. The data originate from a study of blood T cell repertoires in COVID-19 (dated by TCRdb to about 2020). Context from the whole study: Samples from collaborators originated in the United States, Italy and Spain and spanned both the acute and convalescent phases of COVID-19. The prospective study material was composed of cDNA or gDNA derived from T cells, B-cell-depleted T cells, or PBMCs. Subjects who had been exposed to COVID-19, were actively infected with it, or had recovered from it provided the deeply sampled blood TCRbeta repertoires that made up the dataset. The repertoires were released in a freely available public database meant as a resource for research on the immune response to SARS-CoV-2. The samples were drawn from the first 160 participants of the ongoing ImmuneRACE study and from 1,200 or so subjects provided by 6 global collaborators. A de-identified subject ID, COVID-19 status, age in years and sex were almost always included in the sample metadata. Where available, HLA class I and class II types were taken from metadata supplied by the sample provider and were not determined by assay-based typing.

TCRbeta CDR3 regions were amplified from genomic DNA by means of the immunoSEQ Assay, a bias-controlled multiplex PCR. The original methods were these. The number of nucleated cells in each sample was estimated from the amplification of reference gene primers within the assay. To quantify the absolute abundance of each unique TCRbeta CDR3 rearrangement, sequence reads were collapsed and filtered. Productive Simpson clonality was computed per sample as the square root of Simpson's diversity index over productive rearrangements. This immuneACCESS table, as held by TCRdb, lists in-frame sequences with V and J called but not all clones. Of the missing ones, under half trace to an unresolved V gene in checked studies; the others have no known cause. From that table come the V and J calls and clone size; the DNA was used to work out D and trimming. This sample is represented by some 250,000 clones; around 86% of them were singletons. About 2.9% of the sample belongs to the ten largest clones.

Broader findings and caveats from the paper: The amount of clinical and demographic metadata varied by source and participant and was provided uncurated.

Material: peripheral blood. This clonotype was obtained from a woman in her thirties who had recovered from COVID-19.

DNA sequence: TGTGCCAGCAGCTTAGCGCTGAGGGGACTAGAATTGAAAGATACGCAGTATTTT. It translates as CASSLALRGLELKDTQYF. The chain couples TRBV7-9 to TRBJ2-3, with TRBD2 matching 8 junction bases. CDR1 and CDR2 (SEHNR, FQNEAQ) derive from the germline V gene (reference sequence). The germline V end is reduced by 0 bases and the J end by 5 bases; junction bases left unmatched: 13. The CDR3, cysteine through phenylalanine, is 18 amino acids long. Of the read, only the CDR3 DNA is kept; its 54 bases are in frame from base 1.